This T cell receptor beta chain was identified during a study of cytomegalovirus exposure and HLA in healthy donors. About the research overall: As released early, the data held 75 million to 90 million unique TCRs from HLA-typed donors.

Points on this clone: Its specificity is unknown.

Overall study findings and caveats: Sequencing probably produced one cluster of sequence variants that were highly shared. Information on immune exposure was restricted to one variable (CMV serostatus). The authors reported that TCR beta sequences could predict HLA-A and HLA-B alleles. These predictions were accurate for most subjects in the first cohort.

The V and J ends lost 1 base and 8 bases, in that order; junction bases with no gene match: 7. In germline, CDR1 is SGHVS, CDR2 FQNEAQ. The CDR3 runs to 14 residues. Researchers ran the PCR with 60 Vbeta and 13 Jbeta primers. Assay used: immunoSEQ multiplex PCR; TCRdb lists only in-frame clones, some missing. The sample has more than 95,000 clones; 13% to 15% are singletons. The chain couples TRBV7-8 to TRBJ1-2; 7 bases are a match to TRBD1. The sequence was collected from a female donor in good health and CMV-seronegative. Source material: PBMCs. CDR3 loop: CASSLETGSRGYTF. In nucleotides, the CDR3 is TGTGCCAGCAGCTTAGAGACAGGGTCTCGCGGCTACACCTTC.